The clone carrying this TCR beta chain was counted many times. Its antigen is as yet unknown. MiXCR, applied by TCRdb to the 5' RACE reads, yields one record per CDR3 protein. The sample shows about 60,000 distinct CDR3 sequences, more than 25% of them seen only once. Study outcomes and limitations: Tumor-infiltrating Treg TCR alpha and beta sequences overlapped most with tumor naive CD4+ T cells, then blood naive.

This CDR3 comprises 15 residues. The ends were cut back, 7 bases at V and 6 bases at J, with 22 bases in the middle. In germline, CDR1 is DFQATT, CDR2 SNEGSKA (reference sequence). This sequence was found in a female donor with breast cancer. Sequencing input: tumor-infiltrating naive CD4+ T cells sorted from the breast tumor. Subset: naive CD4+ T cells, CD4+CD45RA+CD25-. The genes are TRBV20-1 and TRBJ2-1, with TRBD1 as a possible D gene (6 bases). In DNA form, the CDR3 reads TGCAGTGTTTTTGGACAGTTTGACCGGAGCAATGAGCAGTTCTTC. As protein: CSVFGQFDRSNEQFF.